The present entry profiles one T cell receptor (beta chain) with its context. Antigen: not known. CDR3 size: 13 residues. Trimming cost V 7 bases and J 5 bases; bases outside gene matches: 6. Germline CDR1 is MNHNS and CDR2 is SASEGT. This record belongs to a study of response to subunit inactivated influenza vaccine. Via MiXCR, TCRdb re-called the RT-PCR reads, giving one row per CDR3 protein. The repertoire holds about 540,000 distinct CDR3 sequences, 14% seen once, with 11% in the top ten. Whole-study findings and limits: After each seasonal influenza vaccination, few new T cells are recruited, the authors suggested.

The origin of this receptor is a man in his fifties who received an inactivated influenza vaccine. The V and J genes are TRBV6-1 and TRBJ2-5; 8 bases match TRBD1. This material consisted of PBMCs from blood, taken roughly 12 days after vaccination. CDR3 amino acids: CASTRNRGETQYF. For the CDR3, the DNA is TGTGCCAGCACCAGAAACAGGGGGGAGACCCAGTACTTC.